The 22 T cell receptor beta chains below were found in one sample sequenced in a study of cytomegalovirus exposure and HLA in healthy donors. The PCR employed 60 Vbeta primers together with 13 Jbeta primers. Some clones are missing from TCRdb's copy, which holds only in-frame ones; the method was immunoSEQ multiplex PCR. Here the sample spans approximately 170,000 clones, 65% to 85% being singletons. The sequenced sample was PBMCs. The receptors were sampled from a woman aged 40 to 49 in good health and CMV-seropositive.

The chain has TRBV5-1 and TRBJ2-1; the D is unclear. Germline V gene data show CDR1 as SGHRS and CDR2 as YFSETQ. The CDR3 totals 14 residues. Trimming pared 1 base from V and 7 bases from J, leaving 12 bases between. The CDR3 loop is CASSLMPGFNEQFF. Written as DNA, the CDR3 is TGCGCCAGCAGCTTGATGCCGGGTTTTAATGAGCAGTTCTTC. Together with reference TRBV5-1 and TRBJ2-1, the CDR3 gives the full variable domain: KAGVTQTPRYLIKTRGQQVTLSCSPISGHRSVSWYQQTPGQGLQFLFEYFSETQRNKGNFPGRFSGRQFSNSRSEMNVSTLELGDSALYLCASSLMPGFNEQFFGPGTRLTVL.

This clone was detected once. One junction end disagrees with the germline gene, perhaps due to a read error. The chain employs TRBV7-9 and TRBJ2-7; 9 bases map to TRBD1. Germline assignment: CDR1 SEHNR and CDR2 FQNEAQ (reference sequence). The CDR3 has 16 residues. Here the CDR3 DNA reads TGTTCCAGCAGCTTAACGGCCGGGACAGGGAGTGGCGAGCAGTACTTC. Its protein product is CSSSLTAGTGSGEQYF.

The rearrangement links TRBV19 to TRBJ1-1; the D is unclear. CDR3 size: 16 residues. The ends were cut back, 3 bases at V and 1 base at J, with 15 bases in the middle. Germline CDR1 reads LNHDA; CDR2 reads SQIVND (reference sequence). CDR3 loop: CASSIEVSAANTEAFF. CDR3 nucleotide sequence: TGTGCCAGTAGTATCGAGGTGTCAGCCGCGAACACTGAAGCTTTCTTT.

This clone has a single count. The chain recombines TRBV4-2 with TRBJ2-7; 7 bases match TRBD1. Trimming cost V 0 bases and J 3 bases; bases outside gene matches: 11. The CDR3 is 17 amino acids. The germline CDR1 and CDR2 sequences are LGHNA and YNFKEQ. The CDR3 bases are TGTGCCAGCAGCCAAGATCTGGCAAGAAACAGGGGCTACGAGCAGTACTTC. Its translation is CASSQDLARNRGYEQYF.

The CDR3 loop is CASSMNQGQGDGYTF. CDR3 nucleotides: TGTGCCAGCAGTATGAACCAGGGACAGGGTGATGGCTACACCTTC. This chain connects TRBV2 to TRBJ1-2; the match to TRBD1 covers 9 bases. This CDR3 has 15 amino acids. Per germline, CDR1 SNHLY and CDR2 FYNNEI. J gave up 6 bases and V 5 bases, and 10 bases lay outside the gene matches.

The gene calls are TRBV25-1 and TRBJ2-6; maybe TRBD2 (6 bases). CDR3 length: 17 residues. Germline assignment: CDR1 MGHDK and CDR2 SYGVNS. Trimming left V 3 bases short and J 0 bases short, with 12 bases between. CDR3 bases: TGTGCCAGCAGTGACCTCGGGGGAGGCTCTGGGGCCAACGTCCTGACTTTC. Encoded protein: CASSDLGGGSGANVLTF.

Of note for this clone: The junction differs from germline at one of its ends, possibly a read error. V and J are TRBV7-9 and TRBJ2-6; D perhaps matches TRBD1 (6 bases). CDR1 SEHNR and CDR2 FQNEAQ come from the germline V gene (reference sequence). The CDR3 extends over 16 amino acids. Here the CDR3 reads CASSATTGPGANGLTF. The CDR3 DNA is TGTGCCAGCAGCGCTACTACAGGGCCTGGGGCCAACGGCCTGACTTTC.

CDR3 region: CASSLVGGRTDTQYF. The CDR3 region has the DNA TGTGCCAGCAGCTTAGTGGGGGGGAGAACAGATACGCAGTATTTT. The chain has TRBV7-2 and TRBJ2-3; 7 positions agree with TRBD2. With 1 base clipped from V and 3 bases from J, the junction kept 4 bases outside the gene matches. Germline V gene sequence: CDR1 SGHTA, CDR2 FQGNSA. CDR3 length: 15 amino acids.

The V gene is TRBV14, the J gene TRBJ1-4; D possibly corresponds to TRBD1 (5 bases). The CDR3 is made up of 15 amino acids. Germline V lookup: CDR1 SGHDN, CDR2 FVKESK. The V end was cut by 1 base, the J end by 8 bases, with 14 bases between. CDR3 protein: CASSQAGGTGEKLFF. CDR3 coding DNA: TGTGCCAGCAGCCAAGCTGGGGGGACGGGAGAAAAACTGTTTTTT. Full variable domain (remainder filled in from reference TRBV14 and TRBJ1-4): EAGVTQFPSHSVIEKGQTVTLRCDPISGHDNLYWYRRVMGKEIKFLLHFVKESKQDESGMPNNRFLAERTGGTYSTLKVQPAELEDSGVYFCASSQAGGTGEKLFFGSGTQLSVL.

The chain couples TRBV10-3 to TRBJ1-2; D is ambiguous. This CDR3 is built from 17 residues. V was trimmed by 0 bases and J by 4 bases, leaving 18 bases between them. Germline assignment: CDR1 ENHRY and CDR2 SYGVKD. The CDR3 DNA follows: TGTGCCATCAGTGAGTCGCCGTCGCATAGTTTCACCTATGGCTACACCTTC. It encodes CAISESPSHSFTYGYTF.

This clone was counted once. The chain links TRBV2 to TRBJ2-5; TRBD2 matches 7 bases. The end of the DNA fits TRBJ2-7 better, so the J call may be wrong. CDR3 length equals 15 residues. Germline V CDR1 and CDR2: SNHLY, FYNNEI. CDR3 protein: CASSEGGLAVYEQYF. CDR3 DNA: TGTGCCAGCAGTGAAGGCGGGCTAGCGGTCTACGAGCAGTACTTC.

The chain couples TRBV30 to TRBJ2-5; 8 nucleotides align to TRBD1. J gave up 4 bases and V 3 bases, and 7 bases lay outside the gene matches. Germline lookup yields CDR1 GTSNPN and CDR2 SVGIG (reference sequence). The CDR3 contains 14 residues. CDR3 residues: CAWRHRDRRETQYF. CDR3 DNA: TGTGCCTGGAGACACCGGGACAGGCGAGAGACCCAGTACTTC. The full variable domain, in which reference TRBV30 and TRBJ2-5 provide the parts outside the CDR3, is SQTIHQWPATLVQPVGSPLSLECTVEGTSNPNLYWYRQAAGRGLQLLFYSVGIGQISSEVPQNLSASRPQDRQFILSSKKLLLSDSGFYLCAWRHRDRRETQYFGPGTRLLVL.

This CDR3 reads CSADGGGLHEQYF. The DNA for the CDR3 is TGCAGCGCCGATGGGGGGGGGCTCCACGAGCAGTACTTC. This chain joins TRBV29-1 and TRBJ2-7, with D possibly TRBD2 on 7 matching bases. The CDR3 covers 13 residues. Germline V lookup: CDR1 SQVTM, CDR2 ANQGSEA. The germline V and J ends were trimmed by 7 bases and 5 bases, with 18 bases remaining between them.

Note on this clone: One junction end does not reproduce the germline sequence, and a read error may be involved. This rearrangement joins TRBV7-9 to TRBJ1-1; D is uncertain. CDR3 length: 12 residues. Germline V gene data show CDR1 as SEHNR and CDR2 as FQNEAQ (reference sequence). CDR3 amino acids: CSSSFSATEAFF. CDR3 DNA: TGTTCCAGCAGCTTCAGTGCCACTGAAGCTTTCTTT.

The gene calls are TRBV6-6 and TRBJ1-5, with D maybe TRBD1 (5 bases). The length of the CDR3 is 14 residues. CDR1 and CDR2 from the germline V gene are MNHNY and SVGAGI (reference sequence). V lost 2 bases, J lost 4 bases, and 9 bases lay in between. As DNA, the CDR3 is TGTGCCAGCAGTTACCGGTCAGGGAATCAGCCCCAGCATTTT. The encoded protein is CASSYRSGNQPQHF.

The chain uses TRBV5-1 and TRBJ2-1; D not resolved. Germline-derived CDR1 and CDR2 are SGHRS and YFSETQ. CDR3 size: 12 residues. Trimming cost V 1 base and J 8 bases, with 7 bases left between them. The CDR3: CASSLIPDEQFF. The CDR3 bases are TGCGCCAGCAGCTTGATTCCGGATGAGCAGTTCTTC.

The rearrangement links TRBV28 to TRBJ1-2; no clear D. CDR1 MDHEN and CDR2 SYDVKM come from the germline V gene. The CDR3 runs 12 residues. Trimming stripped 5 bases from V and 1 base from J, with 5 bases between. The CDR3: CASSGSNYGYTF. The CDR3 DNA sequence: TGTGCCAGCAGTGGTAGTAACTATGGCTACACCTTC.

The chain carries TRBV30 and TRBJ1-1; perhaps TRBD1 as D (6 bases). Between the trimmed V and J ends, which lost 3 bases and 2 bases, there was a span of 7 bases. Per germline, CDR1 GTSNPN and CDR2 SVGIG (reference sequence). This CDR3 contains 12 residues. The CDR3 is CAWRDSNTEAFF. As DNA, the CDR3 is TGTGCCTGGAGGGACAGCAACACTGAAGCTTTCTTT.

This clone was seen once. The chain combines TRBV6-1 with TRBJ1-5; possibly TRBD1 for D (6 bases). CDR1 is MNHNS, CDR2 SASEGT, per germline. The CDR3 covers 15 residues. V lost 0 bases and J 1 base, leaving 7 bases between the germline ends. The CDR3, as DNA: TGTGCCAGCAGTGAAGCAACAGGGAGCAATCAGCCCCAGCATTTT. Translating it yields CASSEATGSNQPQHF.

The chain joins TRBV5-6 to TRBJ2-2; a weak D match, TRBD1 (6 bases). V lost 2 bases to trimming and J lost 4 bases, with 12 bases between them. Germline V gene sequence: CDR1 SGHDT, CDR2 YYEEEE. The CDR3 consists of 15 residues. CDR3 in DNA: TGTGCCAGCAGCTTACTCGGACAGCTCACCGGGGAGCTGTTTTTT. Translating it yields CASSLLGQLTGELFF.

The chain couples TRBV5-1 to TRBJ1-3; TRBD1 matches 8 bases. The ends lost 2 bases at V and 3 bases at J; junction bases unmatched: 7. The CDR3 consists of 16 residues. Per the germline V gene, CDR1 is SGHRS and CDR2 is YFSETQ. The CDR3 loop reads CASSLSQGALGNTIYF. In nucleotides, the CDR3 is TGCGCCAGCAGCTTAAGTCAGGGGGCCCTTGGAAACACCATATATTTT.

The chain carries TRBV9 and TRBJ1-1; D call uncertain. Germline V lookup: CDR1 SGDLS, CDR2 YYNGEE. V was trimmed by 4 bases and J by 5 bases, leaving 21 bases between them. The CDR3 is 16 residues long. The CDR3 is CASSSGAGEGGTEAFF. CDR3 nucleotide sequence: TGTGCCAGCAGCTCAGGAGCGGGAGAGGGAGGAACTGAAGCTTTCTTT. Drawing the rest from reference TRBV9 and TRBJ1-1, the complete variable domain is DSGVTQTPKHLITATGQRVTLRCSPRSGDLSVYWYQQSLDQGLQFLIQYYNGEERAKGNILERFSAQQFPDLHSELNLSSLELGDSALYFCASSSGAGEGGTEAFFGQGTRLTVV.